The clone carrying this T cell receptor (beta chain) occurred many times. V dropped 7 bases and J dropped 4; count of bases not matched to a gene: 6. CDR3 size: 13 residues. Looked up from germline, CDR1 is SQVTM and CDR2 is ANQGSEA. The data were taken from a study of blood T cells in healthy people across ages. Using a J-beta primer mix together with a sample-barcoded 5' primer, a second PCR was run for roughly 7 to 12 cycles. TCRdb reprocessed the 5' RACE reads with MiXCR, giving one entry per CDR3 protein. The sample records roughly 1.6 million distinct CDR3 sequences, approximately 32% being singletons. Total RNA was extracted at no less than 6 micrograms per sample.

The source is a woman aged 25 to 39 in good health. The V gene is TRBV29-1, the J gene TRBJ2-1; 8 nucleotides agree with TRBD1. Sequencing was performed on blood. As DNA, the CDR3 is TGCAGCGGGCGGACAGGGTGGTACAATGAGCAGTTCTTC. The encoded protein is CSGRTGWYNEQFF.